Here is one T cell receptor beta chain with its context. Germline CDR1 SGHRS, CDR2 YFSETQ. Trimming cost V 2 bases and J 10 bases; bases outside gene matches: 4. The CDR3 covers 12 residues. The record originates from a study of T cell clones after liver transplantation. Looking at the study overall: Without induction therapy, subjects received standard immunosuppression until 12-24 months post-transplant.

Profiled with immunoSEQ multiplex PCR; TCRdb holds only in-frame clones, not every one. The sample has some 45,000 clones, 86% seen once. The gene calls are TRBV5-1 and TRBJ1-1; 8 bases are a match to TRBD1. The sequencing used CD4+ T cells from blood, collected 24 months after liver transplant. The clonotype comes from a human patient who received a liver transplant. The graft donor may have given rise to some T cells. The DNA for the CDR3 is TGCGCCAGCAGCTTAACAGGGGGGTTAGCTTTCTTT. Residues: CASSLTGGLAFF.